Detailed here is one TCR beta chain. Its antigen remains unidentified. One base away there is no much larger clone; base qualities are not given. The sample's time point label is to be understood as: baseline before oral tofacitinib. Peripheral blood and lesional scalp punch biopsies were obtained from patients with alopecia areata. After PBMCs were isolated by density centrifugation and stained for CD3, CD4 and CD8, a FACSAria was used to sort CD4+ and CD8+ T cells. The CDR3 runs 15 residues from the cysteine to the phenylalanine. Just the 45-base CDR3 DNA is kept, in frame starting at base 1. The germline V gene supplies CDR1 SGHRS and CDR2 YFSETQ. V was cut back by 2 bases and J by 0 bases, leaving a gap of 11 bases between them. The data derive from a study of CD8+ T cells in alopecia areata listed by TCRdb under 2018. A note on the overall study: The treated patients, all with moderate-to-severe alopecia areata, were enrolled in an open-label pilot trial of oral tofacitinib given at 5 to 10 mg twice daily. Patients received tofacitinib for 6 to 18 months and were then followed off drug for 6 months to check for delayed response and recurrence. To study T cell clonal expansion in alopecia areata, the researchers applied high-throughput TCRbeta sequencing to both the C3H/HeJ mouse model and human patients. Human TCRbeta sequencing covered scalp tissue and sorted CD4+ and CD8+ peripheral blood T cells from patchy and totalis/universalis alopecia areata patients and healthy controls. Patients on tofacitinib were biopsied at baseline and after 4 and 24 weeks of treatment, and several of the patients also had a later scalp biopsy. Scalp clonality was compared among normal scalp (n=4), patchy alopecia areata scalp (n=8), and alopecia totalis/universalis scalp (n=8). RNA was obtained with the PAXgene miRNA kit for fixed scalp, the miRNeasy kit for PBMCs, and the RNeasy kit for mouse skin. Amplification of TCRbeta CDR3 regions was done by immunoSEQ multiplex PCR using 35 Vbeta forward primers and 13 Jbeta reverse primers.

Preparation of the library involved the immunoSEQ multiplex PCR assay. RNA was extracted from all samples and reverse transcribed into cDNA as template for TCR sequencing. SuperScript III was used for first-strand cDNA synthesis, primed with a 2:1 mix of oligo-dT and random hexamers. A synthetic immune receptor repertoire was used to gauge amplification bias, and whatever bias remained was removed computationally. The paper's processing steps were these. Raw reads were preprocessed for error removal, and CDR3 was defined according to IMGT conventions as running from the conserved cysteine to phenylalanine. To get clonality, Shannon entropy was normalized by log2 of the number of productive unique TCRs and the result was subtracted from 1. Scalp TCRbeta sequences were cross-referenced with sorted blood CD4 and CD8 repertoires so that the CD4 or CD8 identity of scalp clones could be inferred. TCRdb limited this immuneACCESS table to in-frame rearrangements with V and J called. A share of clones is missing; checked studies link under half to unresolved V genes, and the rest is unexplained. V, J and clone size were drawn from that table, and D and trimming were deduced from the DNA. The sample table lists around 50,000 clones, approximately 96% of them with a count of one. The ten largest clones take up around 25% of the sample.

Broad study findings and their caveats: Compared with normal scalp, lesional scalp had higher clonality and more expanded CD8+ clones, particularly in alopecia totalis/universalis, a pattern that suggests antigenic drive. Scalp TCR repertoire analysis is complicated because resident alphabeta T cells in normal human skin are also sequenced, whereas mouse skin is dominated by gammadelta T cells. Shared TCR sequences between patients were less evident than in mice, which may be partly attributable to HLA diversity in the patient population.

This receptor was identified in a human donor with alopecia areata. The sequenced sample was CD8+ T cells sorted from blood, obtained at week 0. The sequence joins TRBV5-1 to TRBJ2-5; D gene: possibly TRBD2, on 6 matching bases. The bases are TGCGCCAGCAGCTTTTCTAGCGCGTACCAAGAGACCCAGTACTTC. It translates to CASSFSSAYQETQYF.